The clone carrying this TCR beta chain has a count of ten or more. Germline V gives CDR1 MNHEY, CDR2 SVGAGI. This CDR3 contains 13 residues. Trimming stripped 6 bases from V and 1 base from J, with 8 bases between. The entry originates in a study of blood T cells in healthy people across ages. PCR was performed a second time for about 6 to 12 cycles using a sample-barcoded 5' primer and a J-beta primer mix. TCRdb reprocessed the 5' RACE reads with MiXCR, giving one entry per CDR3 protein. The table includes over 500,000 distinct CDR3 sequences, 27% detected once. This sample also belongs to another study, concerning T cells of mothers and their children.

The chain links TRBV6-5 to TRBJ2-3; TRBD1 might be the D (6 bases). This TCR was recovered from a boy aged 2 to 9 in good health. Material for sequencing was blood. In nucleotides, the CDR3 is TGTGCCAGCAGACAGGGCGGCACAGATACGCAGTATTTT. Translation gives CASRQGGTDTQYF.